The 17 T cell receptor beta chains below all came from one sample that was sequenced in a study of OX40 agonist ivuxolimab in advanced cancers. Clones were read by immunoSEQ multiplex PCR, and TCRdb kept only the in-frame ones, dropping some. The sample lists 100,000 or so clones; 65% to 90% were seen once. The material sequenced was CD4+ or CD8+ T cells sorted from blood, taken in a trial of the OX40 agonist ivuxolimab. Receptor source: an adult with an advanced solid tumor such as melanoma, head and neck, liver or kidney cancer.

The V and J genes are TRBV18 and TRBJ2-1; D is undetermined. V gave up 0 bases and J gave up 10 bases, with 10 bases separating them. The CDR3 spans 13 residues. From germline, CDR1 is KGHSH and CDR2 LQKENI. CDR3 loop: CASSPPQPREQFF. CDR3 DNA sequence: TGTGCCAGCTCACCACCCCAGCCCCGGGAGCAGTTCTTC.

CDR3 protein: CATSGQGAGKNIQYF. CDR3 DNA: TGTGCCACCAGCGGACAGGGGGCCGGCAAAAACATTCAGTACTTC. V is TRBV15 and J is TRBJ2-4; 11 bases map to TRBD1. CDR1 and CDR2 from the germline V gene are LNHNV and YYDKDF (reference sequence). The CDR3 runs to 15 residues. Trimming cost V 5 bases and J 3 bases; bases outside gene matches: 3.

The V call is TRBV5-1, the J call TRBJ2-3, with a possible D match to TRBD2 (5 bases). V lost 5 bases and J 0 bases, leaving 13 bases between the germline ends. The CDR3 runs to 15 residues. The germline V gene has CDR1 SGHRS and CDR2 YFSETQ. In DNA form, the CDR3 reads TGCGCCAGCAGTTTCGACGGCGGGAGCACAGATACGCAGTATTTT. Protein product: CASSFDGGSTDTQYF.

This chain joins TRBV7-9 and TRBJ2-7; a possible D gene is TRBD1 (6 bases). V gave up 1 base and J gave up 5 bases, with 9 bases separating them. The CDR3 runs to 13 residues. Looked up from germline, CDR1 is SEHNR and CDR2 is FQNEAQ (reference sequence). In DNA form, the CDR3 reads TGTGCCAGCAGCTTAGTGCCAGGGGACGAGCAGTACTTC. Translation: CASSLVPGDEQYF.

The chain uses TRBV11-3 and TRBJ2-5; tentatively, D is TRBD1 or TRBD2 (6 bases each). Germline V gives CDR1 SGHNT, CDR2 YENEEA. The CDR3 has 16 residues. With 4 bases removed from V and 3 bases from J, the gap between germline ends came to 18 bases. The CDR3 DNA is TGTGCCAGCAGCTCCCGGGGGCCGCGGATGAAAGAGACCCAGTACTTC. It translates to CASSSRGPRMKETQYF.

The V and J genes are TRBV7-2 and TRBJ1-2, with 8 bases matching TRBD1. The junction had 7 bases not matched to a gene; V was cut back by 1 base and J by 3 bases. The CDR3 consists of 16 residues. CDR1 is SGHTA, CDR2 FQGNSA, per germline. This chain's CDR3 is CASSLGPDRGDYGYTF. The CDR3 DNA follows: TGTGCCAGCAGCTTAGGTCCCGACAGGGGAGACTATGGCTACACCTTC. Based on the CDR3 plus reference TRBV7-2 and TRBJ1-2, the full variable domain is GAGVSQSPSNKVTEKGKDVELRCDPISGHTALYWYRQSLGQGLEFLIYFQGNSAPDKSGLPSDRFSAERTGGSVSTLTIQRTQQEDSAVYLCASSLGPDRGDYGYTFGSGTRLTVV.

CDR3 nucleotide sequence: TGCGCCAGCAGCTTGGAAAGGGGCAATGAGCAGTTCTTC. As protein: CASSLERGNEQFF. The chain employs TRBV5-1 and TRBJ2-1, with a possible D match to TRBD1 (5 bases). The CDR3 runs 13 residues. CDR1 and CDR2 (germline): SGHRS, YFSETQ. The V end was cut by 0 bases, the J end by 6 bases, with 7 bases between.

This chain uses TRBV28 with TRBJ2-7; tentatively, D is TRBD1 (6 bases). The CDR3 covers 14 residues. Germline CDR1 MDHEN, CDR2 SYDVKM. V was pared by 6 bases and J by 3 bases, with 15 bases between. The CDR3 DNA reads TGTGCCAGCAGCACACCAGGGGACGGCTACGAGCAGTACTTC. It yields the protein CASSTPGDGYEQYF.

The CDR3 reads CASSGVSENQPQHF. The CDR3 bases are TGTGCCAGCAGTGGTGTTTCAGAAAATCAGCCCCAGCATTTT. J is TRBJ1-5 and V is TRBV6-1; no clear D. The germline V and J ends were trimmed by 4 bases and 4 bases, with 11 bases remaining between them. CDR3 length equals 14 residues. Per the germline V gene, CDR1 is MNHNS and CDR2 is SASEGT.

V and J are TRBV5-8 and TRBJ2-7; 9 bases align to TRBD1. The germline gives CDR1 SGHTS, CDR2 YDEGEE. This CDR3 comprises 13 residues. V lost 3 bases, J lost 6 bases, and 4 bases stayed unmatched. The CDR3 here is CASSSTGGGEQYF. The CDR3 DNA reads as TGTGCCAGCAGCTCGACAGGGGGGGGCGAGCAGTACTTC.

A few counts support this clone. The CDR3 region has the DNA TGTGCCAGCTCACCGTTAGGGACTATCGAGCAGTACTTC. This translates into CASSPLGTIEQYF. The V call is TRBV18, the J call TRBJ2-7; 7 bases fit TRBD2. Germline V gene lookup returns CDR1 KGHSH and CDR2 LQKENI. The CDR3 sequence is 13 residues long. Losses at the gene ends were 3 bases for V and 6 bases for J; bases not matched to a gene: 5.

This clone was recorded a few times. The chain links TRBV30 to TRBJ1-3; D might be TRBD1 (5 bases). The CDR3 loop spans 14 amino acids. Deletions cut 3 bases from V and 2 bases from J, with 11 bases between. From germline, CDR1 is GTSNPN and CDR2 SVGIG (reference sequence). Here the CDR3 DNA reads TGTGCCTGGAGAGCATTAGGGGCTGGAAACACCATATATTTT. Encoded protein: CAWRALGAGNTIYF. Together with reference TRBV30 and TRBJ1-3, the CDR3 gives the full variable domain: SQTIHQWPATLVQPVGSPLSLECTVEGTSNPNLYWYRQAAGRGLQLLFYSVGIGQISSEVPQNLSASRPQDRQFILSSKKLLLSDSGFYLCAWRALGAGNTIYFGEGSWLTVV.

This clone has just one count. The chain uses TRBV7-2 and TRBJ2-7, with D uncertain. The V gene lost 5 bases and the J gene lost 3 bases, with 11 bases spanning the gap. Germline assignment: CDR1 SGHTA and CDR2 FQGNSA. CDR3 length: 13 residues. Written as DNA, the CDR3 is TGTGCCAGCAGCCGACGGCCGGTCTACGAGCAGTACTTC. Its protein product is CASSRRPVYEQYF.

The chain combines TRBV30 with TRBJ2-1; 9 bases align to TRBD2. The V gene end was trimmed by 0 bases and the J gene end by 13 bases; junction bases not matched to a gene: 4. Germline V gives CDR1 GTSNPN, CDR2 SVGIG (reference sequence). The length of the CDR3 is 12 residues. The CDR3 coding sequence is TGTGCCTGGAGTGTTCTTAGCGGGAGCCAGTTCTTC. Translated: CAWSVLSGSQFF.

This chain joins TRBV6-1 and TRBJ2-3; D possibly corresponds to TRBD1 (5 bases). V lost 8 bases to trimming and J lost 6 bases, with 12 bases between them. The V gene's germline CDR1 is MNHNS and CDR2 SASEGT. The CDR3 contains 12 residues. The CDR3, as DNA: TGTGCCAGCCATGCGTCAGGGGATACGCAGTATTTT. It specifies CASHASGDTQYF.

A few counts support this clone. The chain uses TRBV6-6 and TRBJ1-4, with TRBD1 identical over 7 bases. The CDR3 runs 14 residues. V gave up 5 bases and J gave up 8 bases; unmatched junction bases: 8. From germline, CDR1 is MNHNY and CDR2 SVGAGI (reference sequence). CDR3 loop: CASSTRQGEEKLFF. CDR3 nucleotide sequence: TGTGCCAGCAGTACCCGACAGGGTGAAGAAAAACTGTTTTTT.

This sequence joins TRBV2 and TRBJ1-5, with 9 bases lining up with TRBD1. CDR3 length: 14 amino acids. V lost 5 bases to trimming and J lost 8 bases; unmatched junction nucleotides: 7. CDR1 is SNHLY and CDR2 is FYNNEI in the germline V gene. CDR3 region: CASSITGGREPQHF. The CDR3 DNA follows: TGTGCCAGCAGTATAACAGGGGGCAGGGAGCCCCAGCATTTT. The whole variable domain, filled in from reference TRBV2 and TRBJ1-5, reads EPEVTQTPSHQVTQMGQEVILRCVPISNHLYFYWYRQILGQKVEFLVSFYNNEISEKSEIFDDQFSVERPDGSNFTLKIRSTKLEDSAMYFCASSITGGREPQHFGDGTRLSIL.